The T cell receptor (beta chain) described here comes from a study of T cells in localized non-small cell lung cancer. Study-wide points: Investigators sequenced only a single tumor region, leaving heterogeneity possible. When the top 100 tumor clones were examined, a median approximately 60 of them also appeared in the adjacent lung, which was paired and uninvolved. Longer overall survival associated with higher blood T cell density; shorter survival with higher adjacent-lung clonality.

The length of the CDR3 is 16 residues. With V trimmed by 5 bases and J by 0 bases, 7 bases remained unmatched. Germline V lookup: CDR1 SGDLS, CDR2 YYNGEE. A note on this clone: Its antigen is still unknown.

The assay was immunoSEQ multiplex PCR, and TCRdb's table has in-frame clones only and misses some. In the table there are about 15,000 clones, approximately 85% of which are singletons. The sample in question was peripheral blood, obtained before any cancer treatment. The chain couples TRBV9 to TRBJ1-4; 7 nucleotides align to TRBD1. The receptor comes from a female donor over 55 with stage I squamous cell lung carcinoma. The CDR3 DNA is TGTGCCAGCAGTGATTACCAGGGGGCAACTAATGAAAAACTGTTTTTT. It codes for CASSDYQGATNEKLFF.